The T cell receptor beta chain under discussion was sequenced for a study of identical twins. Whole-study findings and limits: Analyses of zero insertions could, in part, be confounded by invariant MAIT and iNKT cells.

Details on this clonotype: What it binds is unknown.

The J segment lost 10 bases and the V segment lost 4 bases, leaving 15 bases of the junction unmatched. Per germline, CDR1 SGHDT and CDR2 YYEEEE. CDR3 length: 17 amino acids. TCRdb re-analysed the 5' RACE reads in MiXCR, keeping a single row per CDR3 protein. The sample lists approximately 1.8 million distinct CDR3 sequences, about 32% occurring once. J is TRBJ1-6 and V is TRBV5-6, with 9 bases lining up with TRBD1. The sample was cord blood. This clonotype originated in a newborn girl in good health. Here the CDR3 reads CASSLETLRDRDSPLHF. The CDR3 bases are TGTGCCAGCAGCCTGGAGACTCTCCGGGACAGGGACTCACCCCTCCACTTT.